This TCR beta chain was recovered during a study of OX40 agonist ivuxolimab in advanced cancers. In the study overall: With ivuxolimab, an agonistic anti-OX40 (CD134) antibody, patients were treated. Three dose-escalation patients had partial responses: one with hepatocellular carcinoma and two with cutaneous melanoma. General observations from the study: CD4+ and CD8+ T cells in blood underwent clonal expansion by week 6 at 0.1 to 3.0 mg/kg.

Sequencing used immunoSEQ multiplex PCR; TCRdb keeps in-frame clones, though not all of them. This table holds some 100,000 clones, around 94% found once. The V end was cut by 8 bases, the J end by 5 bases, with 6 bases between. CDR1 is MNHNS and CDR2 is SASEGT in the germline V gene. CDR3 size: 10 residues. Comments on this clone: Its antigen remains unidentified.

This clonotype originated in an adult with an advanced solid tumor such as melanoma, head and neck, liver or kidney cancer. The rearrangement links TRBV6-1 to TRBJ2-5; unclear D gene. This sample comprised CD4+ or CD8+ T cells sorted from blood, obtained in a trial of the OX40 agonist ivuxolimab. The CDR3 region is CASDRETQYF. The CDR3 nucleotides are TGTGCCAGCGATAGGGAGACCCAGTACTTC.